This T cell receptor beta chain originates from a study of blood T cell repertoires in COVID-19. Looked up from germline, CDR1 is GTSNPN and CDR2 is SVGIG (reference sequence). The CDR3 has 15 amino acids. Trimming removed 2 bases at V and 6 bases at J, with 17 bases between. The assay was immunoSEQ multiplex PCR, and TCRdb's table has in-frame clones only and misses some. The table includes under 300,000 clones, about 79% detected once. This clone was picked up a small number of times. The sequenced sample was peripheral blood. J is TRBJ1-5 and V is TRBV30, with D uncertain. The sequence was collected from a woman aged 40 to 50 who had recovered from COVID-19. The CDR3 sequence is CAWSPIQISGQPQHF. The CDR3 DNA reads TGTGCCTGGAGTCCGATTCAAATTTCGGGTCAGCCCCAGCATTTT.